These 6 T cell receptor beta chains were all obtained from the same sample, sequenced in a study of spatial heterogeneity in lung cancer. Study-wide results and limits: Mutation counts in tumors were tracked by counts of expanded intratumoral alpha and beta TCRs.

TCRdb independently ran MiXCR on the 5' RACE reads; one entry per CDR3 protein. The table records some 100,000 distinct CDR3 sequences, about 4.6% of them present only once. As for time point: sample taken at primary tumor resection. Their antigen targets remain unknown. The sequenced sample was lung tumor tissue, obtained at surgery. These receptors came from a male donor with early-stage non-small cell lung cancer.

This clonotype was found many times. The chain links TRBV28 to TRBJ1-4, with D possibly matching TRBD1 (6 bases). Per the germline V gene, CDR1 is MDHEN and CDR2 is SYDVKM. The CDR3 sequence is 12 residues long. Trimming left V 4 bases short and J 13 bases short, with 13 bases between. CDR3 protein: CASSSGGSVLFF. CDR3 nucleotide sequence: TGTGCCAGCAGTTCGGGGGGCTCTGTACTGTTTTTT.

This clonotype was seen more than once but under ten times. As DNA, the CDR3 is TGTGCCAGCAGCTGGAGGGCTAGCGGGGTAGATACGCAGTATTTT. Its protein is CASSWRASGVDTQYF. V and J are TRBV7-9 and TRBJ2-3; 9 bases are a match to TRBD2. This CDR3 region has 15 residues. The germline CDR1 and CDR2 sequences are SEHNR and FQNEAQ (reference sequence). The junction had 7 bases not matched to a gene; V was cut back by 4 bases and J by 5 bases.

This clonotype turned up a few times. The chain joins TRBV19 to TRBJ2-1; 7 bases line up with TRBD2. The V and J ends lost 5 bases and 3 bases, in that order; junction bases with no gene match: 7. Germline V lookup: CDR1 LNHDA, CDR2 SQIVND (reference sequence). The CDR3 has 15 residues. The CDR3 DNA sequence: TGTGCCAGTAGTCCCCATAGCGGGTACTACAATGAGCAGTTCTTC. It encodes CASSPHSGYYNEQFF.

This clonotype was counted between two and nine times. The CDR3 DNA is TGTGCCAGCAGCATTTACAGGGGAGTGGAGACCCAGTACTTC. Translated: CASSIYRGVETQYF. This chain joins TRBV11-2 and TRBJ2-5, with 7 bases lining up with TRBD1. Trimming removed 5 bases from V and 5 bases from J; junction bases left unmatched: 8. Germline CDR1 is SGHAT and CDR2 is FQNNGV. This CDR3 has 14 amino acids.

At least ten counts were recorded for this clonotype. The J gene is TRBJ1-6, the V gene TRBV2; tentatively, D is TRBD1 (5 bases). Trimming shortened V by 6 bases and J by 9 bases, and 12 bases separated the two germline ends. Germline V CDR1 and CDR2: SNHLY, FYNNEI. The CDR3 has 13 amino acids. CDR3 nucleotide sequence: TGTGCCAGCAGACCCGACCAGGGTTCACCCCTCCACTTT. Amino acids: CASRPDQGSPLHF.

This clonotype was seen repeatedly, ten times or more. V and J are TRBV28 and TRBJ1-2, with TRBD1 as a possible D gene (5 bases). Germline assignment: CDR1 MDHEN and CDR2 SYDVKM. This CDR3 region has 14 residues. The V end lost 4 bases, the J end lost 3 bases, and 12 bases lay between the germline ends. This CDR3 is CASSSRGSDYGYTF. As DNA, the CDR3 is TGTGCCAGCAGTTCGAGGGGAAGTGACTATGGCTACACCTTC.